The text below deals with one T cell receptor beta chain. The data are from a study of CD4 T cell repertoires in COVID-19. This CDR3 contains 14 residues. V shed 3 bases and J 3 bases; nucleotides not matched to a gene: 3. Germline V gives CDR1 SGHRS, CDR2 YFSETQ. Libraries were prepared by immunoSEQ multiplex PCR; TCRdb keeps only in-frame clonotypes and omits some of them. The sample contains about 75,000 clones, 80% to 90% of which appear only once. The rearrangement uses TRBV5-1 and TRBJ2-7; 10 bases fit TRBD2. Sequencing used CD4+ T cells from peripheral blood, obtained after recovery from COVID-19. This sequence originates from a human donor who had COVID-19. Written as DNA, the CDR3 is TGCGCCAGCAGCTCCCCTAGCGGGGGCTACGAGCAGTACTTC. This gives the protein CASSSPSGGYEQYF.